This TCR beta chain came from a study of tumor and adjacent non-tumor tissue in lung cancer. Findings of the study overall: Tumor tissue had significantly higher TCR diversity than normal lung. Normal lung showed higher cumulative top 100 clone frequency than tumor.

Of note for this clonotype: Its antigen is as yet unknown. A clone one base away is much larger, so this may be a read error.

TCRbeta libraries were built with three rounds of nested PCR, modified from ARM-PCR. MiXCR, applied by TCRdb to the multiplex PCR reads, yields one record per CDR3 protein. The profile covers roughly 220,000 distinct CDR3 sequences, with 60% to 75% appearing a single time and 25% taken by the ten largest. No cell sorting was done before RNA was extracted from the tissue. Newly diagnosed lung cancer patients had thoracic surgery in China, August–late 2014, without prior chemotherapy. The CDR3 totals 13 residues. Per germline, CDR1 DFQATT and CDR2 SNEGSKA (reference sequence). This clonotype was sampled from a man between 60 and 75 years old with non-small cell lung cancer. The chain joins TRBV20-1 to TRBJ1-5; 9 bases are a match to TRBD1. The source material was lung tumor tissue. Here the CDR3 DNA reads TGCAGTCTTAGACAGGGGGACAATCAGTCCCAGCATTTT. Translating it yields CSLRQGDNQSQHF.